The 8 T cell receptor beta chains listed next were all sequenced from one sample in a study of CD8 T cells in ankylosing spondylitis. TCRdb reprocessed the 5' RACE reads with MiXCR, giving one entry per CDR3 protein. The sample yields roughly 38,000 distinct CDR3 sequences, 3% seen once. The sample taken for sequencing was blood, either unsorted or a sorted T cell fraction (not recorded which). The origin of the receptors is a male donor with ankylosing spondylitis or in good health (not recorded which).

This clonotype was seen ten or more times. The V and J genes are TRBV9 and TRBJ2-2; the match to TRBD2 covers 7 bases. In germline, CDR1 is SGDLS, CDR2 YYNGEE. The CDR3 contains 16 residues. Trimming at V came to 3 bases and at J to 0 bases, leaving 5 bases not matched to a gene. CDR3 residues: CASSGGGPTNTGELFF. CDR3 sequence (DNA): TGTGCCAGCAGCGGGGGGGGACCTACGAACACCGGGGAGCTGTTTTTT. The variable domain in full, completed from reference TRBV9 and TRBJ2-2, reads DSGVTQTPKHLITATGQRVTLRCSPRSGDLSVYWYQQSLDQGLQFLIQYYNGEERAKGNILERFSAQQFPDLHSELNLSSLELGDSALYFCASSGGGPTNTGELFFGEGSRLTVL.

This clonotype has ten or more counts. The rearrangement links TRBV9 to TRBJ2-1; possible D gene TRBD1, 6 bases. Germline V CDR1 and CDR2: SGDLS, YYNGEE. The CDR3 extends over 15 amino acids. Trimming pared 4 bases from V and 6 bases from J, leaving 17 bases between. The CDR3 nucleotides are TGTGCCAGCAGCACCTCCACAGGGTATCCCAATGAGCAGTTCTTC. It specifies CASSTSTGYPNEQFF.

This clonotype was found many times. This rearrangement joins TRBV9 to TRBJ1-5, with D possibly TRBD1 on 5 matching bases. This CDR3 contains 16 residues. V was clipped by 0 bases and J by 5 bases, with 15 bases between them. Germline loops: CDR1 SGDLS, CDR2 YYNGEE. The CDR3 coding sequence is TGTGCCAGCAGCGTAGGGATCGGGCAGGGAGATCAGCCCCAGCATTTT. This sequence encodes CASSVGIGQGDQPQHF.

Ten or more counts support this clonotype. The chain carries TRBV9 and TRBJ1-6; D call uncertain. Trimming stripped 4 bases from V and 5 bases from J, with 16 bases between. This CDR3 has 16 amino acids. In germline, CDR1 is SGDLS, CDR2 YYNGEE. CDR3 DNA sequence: TGTGCCAGCAGCCCTAAAGACACAGCGGATAATTCACCCCTCCACTTT. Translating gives CASSPKDTADNSPLHF.

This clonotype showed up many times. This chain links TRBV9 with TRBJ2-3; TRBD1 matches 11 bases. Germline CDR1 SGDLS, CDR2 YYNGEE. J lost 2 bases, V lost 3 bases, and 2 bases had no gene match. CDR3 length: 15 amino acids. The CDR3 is CASSAGQGVTDTQYF. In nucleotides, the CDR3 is TGTGCCAGCAGCGCGGGACAGGGGGTCACAGATACGCAGTATTTT.

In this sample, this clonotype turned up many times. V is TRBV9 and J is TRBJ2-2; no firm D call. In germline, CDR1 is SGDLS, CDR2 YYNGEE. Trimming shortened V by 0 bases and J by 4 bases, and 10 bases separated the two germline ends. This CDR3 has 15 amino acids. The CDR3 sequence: CASSVDPGITGELFF. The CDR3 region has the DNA TGTGCCAGCAGCGTAGACCCCGGTATCACCGGGGAGCTGTTTTTT.

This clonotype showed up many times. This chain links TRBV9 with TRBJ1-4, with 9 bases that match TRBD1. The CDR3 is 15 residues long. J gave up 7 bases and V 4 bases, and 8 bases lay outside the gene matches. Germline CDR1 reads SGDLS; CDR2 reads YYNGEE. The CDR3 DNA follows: TGTGCCAGCAGCCCTCCCGGGACAGGGACTGAAAAACTGTTTTTT. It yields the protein CASSPPGTGTEKLFF. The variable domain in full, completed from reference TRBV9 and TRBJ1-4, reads DSGVTQTPKHLITATGQRVTLRCSPRSGDLSVYWYQQSLDQGLQFLIQYYNGEERAKGNILERFSAQQFPDLHSELNLSSLELGDSALYFCASSPPGTGTEKLFFGSGTQLSVL.

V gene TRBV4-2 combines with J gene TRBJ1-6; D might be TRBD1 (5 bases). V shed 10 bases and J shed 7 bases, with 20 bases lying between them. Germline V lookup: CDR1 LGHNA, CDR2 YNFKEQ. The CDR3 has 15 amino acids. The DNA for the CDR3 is TGTGCCACCGGCCCAGGGCTCCTCCTAAATTCACCCCTCCACTTT. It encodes CATGPGLLLNSPLHF.